This T cell receptor beta chain was obtained from a study of T-cell reconstitution after alpha-beta-depleted transplantation in children. Unique molecular identifiers were used to barcode this TCRbeta library. One entry per CDR3 protein results from TCRdb running MiXCR on the PCR reads. The data show 500,000 to 650,000 distinct CDR3 sequences, roughly 13% seen once. This clonotype was picked up many times. This receptor was taken from a male patient aged 10 to 17 who had a stem cell transplant for acute myeloid leukemia, so the T cells may come from the graft donor. The sequencing here drew on PBMCs, mostly from graft donor cells, taken 360 days after TCRalphabeta/CD19-depleted stem cell transplant.

The CDR3 is CASRPRGDWTQYF. The CDR3 DNA reads TGTGCCAGCAGACCCCGGGGGGATTGGACCCAGTACTTC. The chain recombines TRBV6-2 or TRBV6-3 with TRBJ2-5; 7 bases align to TRBD2. The V segment lost 6 bases and the J segment 7 bases; nucleotides outside the gene matches: 8. CDR1 is MNHEY, CDR2 SVGEGT, per germline. The CDR3 extends over 13 amino acids.